This is a list of T cell receptor beta chains from one sample in a study of T cell repertoires in cytomegalovirus infection. Using its own MiXCR run on the reads, TCRdb lists one record per CDR3 protein. The sample lists roughly 720,000 distinct CDR3 sequences, roughly a third occurring once. The specimen was PBMCs. The receptor set was obtained from a human donor in good health (CMV status not recorded). Some clones in this sample may be carry-over from other donors' samples. CDR3s include the opening cysteine and the closing phenylalanine or tryptophan. D genes are given only for firm matches. A clone size is listed for some rows: how often the clone was seen (once, few, many), or a class if it is expanded.

>TRBV5-1|-|TRBD2|TRBJ2-7
TGCGCCAGCAGCCTTTACGGGACTAGCGGGAGTCGGGGAGAGCAGTACTTC
CASSLYGTSGSRGEQYF
>TRBV27|-|-|TRBJ2-7
TGTGCCAGCAGTTTACATACGGGAAACTACGAGCAGTACTTC
CASSLHTGNYEQYF
>TRBV20-1|-|-|TRBJ1-2
TGCAGTGCTAGGCCCACAGGGAACTATGGCTACACCTTC
CSARPTGNYGYTF
>TRBV28|-|-|TRBJ1-4
TGTGCCATCAGGGGCGAACAGGAAAAACTGTTTTTT
CAIRGEQEKLFF
>TRBV11-2|few|-|TRBJ2-5
TGTGCCAGCAGCCAAGGGGACTGGCAGACCCAGTACTTC
CASSQGDWQTQYF
>TRBV27|-|-|TRBJ1-5
TGTGCCAGCAGTGCACGAGGGGTAAACAATCAGCCCCAGCATTTT
CASSARGVNNQPQHF
>TRBV27|-|TRBD1|TRBJ1-6
TGTGCCAGCAGACGCGGACAGGGTTATTCACCCCTCCACTTT
CASRRGQGYSPLHF
>TRBV4-1|-|TRBD1|TRBJ2-6
TGTGCCAGCAGCCAAGCTACAGGGGCTTGGGCCAACGTCCTGACTTTC
CASSQATGAWANVLTF
>TRBV6-1|-|-|TRBJ2-2
TGTACCAGCAGTGAAGGGGCCGATAACACCGGGGAGCTGTTTTTT
CTSSEGADNTGELFF
>TRBV5-4|-|TRBD1|TRBJ2-7
TGTGCCAGCAGCCGATTGATACGGGACAGGGGCATCTACGAGCAGTACTTC
CASSRLIRDRGIYEQYF
>TRBV28|-|-|TRBJ1-1
TGTGCCAGCAGTCCCAATGGGGTGTTTGGGAACACTGAAGCTTTCTTT
CASSPNGVFGNTEAFF
>TRBV24-1|few|TRBD1|TRBJ1-2
TGTGCCACCAGTGATTCGGCGGACAGGCACGGCTACACCTTC
CATSDSADRHGYTF
>TRBV19|-|-|TRBJ1-5
TGTGCCAGTAGTATCGGGCGGATTAGCAATCAGCCCCAGCATTTT
CASSIGRISNQPQHF
>TRBV27|-|-|TRBJ1-4
TGTGCCAGCAGTTTATCGGGCAGGGGAAGTGAAAAACTGTTTTTT
CASSLSGRGSEKLFF
>TRBV5-6|-|TRBD1|TRBJ1-6
TGTGCCAGCAGCCGACCCTTGACAGGGCGCAATTCACCCCTCCACTTT
CASSRPLTGRNSPLHF
>TRBV9|few|-|TRBJ1-1
TGTGCCAGCAGCGTAGTAGCAGGGATGAGTGAAGCTTTCTTT
CASSVVAGMSEAFF
>TRBV7-9|-|-|TRBJ1-1
TGTGCCAGCAGCTTAGCGGGGCCAGGGCACACTGAAGCTTTCTTT
CASSLAGPGHTEAFF
>TRBV24-1|-|-|TRBJ2-2
TGTGCCACCAGTGGACCGAACACCGGGGAGCTGTTTTTT
CATSGPNTGELFF
>TRBV7-2|many|-|TRBJ1-5
TGTGCCAGCAGCTTTGCGGGTCAGCCCCAGCATTTT
CASSFAGQPQHF
>TRBV27|few|TRBD1|TRBJ2-2
TGTGCCAGCAGTTTATATGGGACAGGGTTTACCGGGGAGCTGTTTTTT
CASSLYGTGFTGELFF
>TRBV20-1|-|TRBD2|TRBJ2-1
TGCAGTGCCCCACGGGGACTAGCGGGGTACAATGAGCAGTTCTTC
CSAPRGLAGYNEQFF
>TRBV12-5|-|-|TRBJ1-5
TGTGCTAGTGGTTTGAACTTGGGAGAGCCCCAGCATTTT
CASGLNLGEPQHF
>TRBV7-2|many|-|TRBJ1-2
TGTGCCAGCAGCTTAGAGGGTGGTGGCTACACCTTC
CASSLEGGGYTF
>TRBV7-2|many|TRBD2|TRBJ2-3
TGTGCCAGCAGCCCTCGCACTAGCGGGAGTGGTGCAGATACGCAGTATTTT
CASSPRTSGSGADTQYF